This T cell receptor (beta chain) emerged from a study of early T cells in non-severe SARS-CoV-2 infection. Unique molecular identifiers were added to individual cDNA molecules. TCRdb reprocessed the 5' RACE reads via MiXCR and lists one record per CDR3 protein. The sample yields some 71,000 distinct CDR3 sequences, around 13% seen once. This clonotype was seen many times. The CDR3 has 16 residues. After removal of 5 bases from V and 7 bases from J, the junction contained 9 bases not matched to a gene. CDR1 SGHVS and CDR2 FNYEAQ come from the germline V gene. V usage is TRBV7-6 and J usage is TRBJ2-1; 12 bases line up with TRBD1. The sample comprised whole blood. The receptor was derived from an adult who was a healthcare worker with PCR-confirmed SARS-CoV-2 infection or an uninfected control (not recorded which). CDR3 amino acids: CASSRLGQGAVNEQFF. CDR3 nucleotide sequence: TGTGCCAGCAGCCGCTTGGGACAGGGGGCCGTTAATGAGCAGTTCTTC.